The 28 T cell receptor beta chains listed next were all sequenced from one sample in a study of cytotoxic CD8 clonotypes in ibrutinib-treated CLL. Repertoires were generated with immunoSEQ multiplex PCR, while TCRdb's copy carries only in-frame clones and drops some. This table has roughly 200,000 clones, roughly 73% appearing once. The sequenced sample was PBMCs, obtained after 12 months of ibrutinib treatment. The receptors here all came from a human donor with chronic lymphocytic leukemia.

This clone was seen more than once but under ten times. The chain uses TRBV19 and TRBJ1-5; D not certain. Germline V gives CDR1 LNHDA, CDR2 SQIVND (reference sequence). The CDR3 consists of 13 residues. The V gene lost 8 bases and the J gene lost 0 bases, with 8 bases spanning the gap. The CDR3 spells CASGEVSNQPQHF. The DNA for the CDR3 is TGTGCCAGTGGCGAGGTTAGCAATCAGCCCCAGCATTTT.

This chain links TRBV28 with TRBJ1-3; D call uncertain. Germline loops: CDR1 MDHEN, CDR2 SYDVKM. The CDR3 is made up of 12 amino acids. Trimming took off 8 bases at V and 6 bases at J, with 11 bases between the two ends. CDR3 in amino acids: CASFRVENTIYF. For the CDR3, the DNA is TGTGCCAGCTTTCGGGTCGAAAACACCATATATTTT.

The J gene is TRBJ2-2, the V gene TRBV5-5, with a weak D call TRBD2 (6 bases). The CDR3 sequence is 15 residues long. With 2 bases removed from V and 2 bases from J, the gap between germline ends came to 10 bases. Germline loops: CDR1 SGHKS, CDR2 YYEKEE (reference sequence). In DNA, the CDR3 is TGTGCCAGCAGCTTCGAGGACTACAACACCGGGGAGCTGTTTTTT. It encodes CASSFEDYNTGELFF.

The chain joins TRBV7-6 to TRBJ2-7, with D hard to call. The CDR3 covers 13 residues. V shed 5 bases and J shed 3 bases, with 11 bases lying between them. Germline V gives CDR1 SGHVS, CDR2 FNYEAQ. For the CDR3, the DNA is TGTGCCAGCAGCCTCCAGACCAACTACGAGCAGTACTTC. It encodes CASSLQTNYEQYF.

The rearrangement joins TRBV5-1 to TRBJ1-4, with 8 nucleotides matching TRBD1. The V gene's germline CDR1 is SGHRS and CDR2 YFSETQ. The J segment lost 4 bases and the V segment lost 6 bases, leaving 5 bases of the junction unmatched. This CDR3 spans 14 amino acids. The CDR3 nucleotides read TGCGCCAGCACAACAACAGGGGGTAATGAAAAACTGTTTTTT. It encodes CASTTTGGNEKLFF.

This clone showed up just once. The V call is TRBV9, the J call TRBJ2-1, with 12 bases lining up with TRBD2. J was trimmed by 6 bases and V by 3 bases; bases with no gene match: 4. Germline CDR1 and CDR2: SGDLS and YYNGEE. The CDR3 is 15 amino acids. The chain's CDR3 is CASSATSGGANEQFF. The CDR3 DNA reads TGTGCCAGCAGCGCGACTAGCGGGGGAGCCAATGAGCAGTTCTTC.

This clone was seen a handful of times. The chain uses TRBV9 and TRBJ2-2, with D hard to call. This CDR3 spans 15 amino acids. Trimming took 1 base from V and 0 from J, leaving 7 bases between them. Germline CDR1 and CDR2: SGDLS and YYNGEE. The CDR3 bases are TGTGCCAGCAGCGTATCCCCAGCGAACACCGGGGAGCTGTTTTTT. Its translation is CASSVSPANTGELFF.

The chain has TRBV6-1 and TRBJ1-5, with D uncertain. The V gene's germline CDR1 is MNHNS and CDR2 SASEGT. The CDR3 covers 16 residues. V was clipped by 0 bases and J by 3 bases, with 12 bases between them. The CDR3 loop reads CASSEALWQVNQPQHF. Here the CDR3 DNA reads TGTGCCAGCAGTGAAGCGCTCTGGCAGGTCAATCAGCCCCAGCATTTT.

V is TRBV6-1 and J is TRBJ2-3; D is possibly TRBD2 (6 bases). The CDR3 contains 14 residues. Per germline, CDR1 MNHNS and CDR2 SASEGT. V gave up 7 bases and J gave up 2 bases, with 13 bases separating them. CDR3: CASTQRDSTDTQYF. The CDR3 coding sequence is TGTGCCAGCACCCAAAGGGACTCCACAGATACGCAGTATTTT.

The genes are TRBV5-1 and TRBJ2-5; perhaps D is TRBD1 or TRBD2 (5 bases each). With 4 bases removed from V and 4 bases from J, the gap between germline ends came to 14 bases. The CDR3 contains 14 residues. In germline, CDR1 is SGHRS, CDR2 YFSETQ. In DNA form, the CDR3 reads TGCGCCAGCAGCGGAGGTATTAGGGGAGAGACCCAGTACTTC. It specifies CASSGGIRGETQYF.

This clone was counted a single time. This chain uses TRBV29-1 with TRBJ2-2; possible D gene TRBD2, 5 bases. Trimming removed 7 bases from V and 3 bases from J, with 15 bases in between. The CDR3 covers 14 residues. CDR1 and CDR2 (germline): SQVTM, ANQGSEA. The CDR3 DNA is TGCAGCGCCCAGGAGGCGGTGGACACCGGGGAGCTGTTTTTT. Its translation: CSAQEAVDTGELFF.

The chain employs TRBV19 and TRBJ2-1, with 11 positions matching TRBD2. Germline trimming cut 5 bases from V and 4 bases from J; bases unmatched to any gene: 7. Germline V gene data show CDR1 as LNHDA and CDR2 as SQIVND (reference sequence). CDR3 size: 16 residues. The CDR3 sequence: CASSSMTSGAYNEQFF. CDR3 bases: TGTGCCAGTAGTTCGATGACTAGCGGGGCATACAATGAGCAGTTCTTC. Looking up the rest from reference TRBV19 and TRBJ2-1 gives the full variable domain: DGGITQSPKYLFRKEGQNVTLSCEQNLNHDAMYWYRQDPGQGLRLIYYSQIVNDFQKGDIAEGYSVSREKKESFPLTVTSAQKNPTAFYLCASSSMTSGAYNEQFFGPGTRLTVL.

J is TRBJ1-5 and V is TRBV5-1, with 8 bases fitting TRBD1. Trimming at V came to 4 bases and at J to 5 bases, leaving 11 bases not matched to a gene. CDR1 and CDR2 (germline): SGHRS, YFSETQ. The CDR3 loop spans 16 amino acids. The CDR3 DNA follows: TGCGCCAGCAGCCCAGGACAGGGCGGTAATCATCAGCCCCAGCATTTT. Its translation is CASSPGQGGNHQPQHF.

This chain uses TRBV18 with TRBJ2-1; 9 nucleotides match TRBD2. Losses at the gene ends were 3 bases for V and 0 bases for J; bases not matched to a gene: 6. The CDR3 has 17 residues. CDR1 KGHSH and CDR2 LQKENI come from the germline V gene. This CDR3 is CASSPKPTSGSYNEQFF. CDR3 DNA sequence: TGTGCCAGCTCACCCAAGCCGACTAGCGGCTCCTACAATGAGCAGTTCTTC.

The gene calls are TRBV6-5 and TRBJ2-7, with 8 bases identical to TRBD1. Germline CDR1 reads MNHEY; CDR2 reads SVGAGI. This CDR3 comprises 15 residues. Trimming cost V 2 bases and J 2 bases; bases outside gene matches: 5. CDR3 sequence reads: CASSYPPDRAYEQYF. The CDR3 nucleotides are TGTGCCAGCAGTTACCCGCCGGACAGGGCCTACGAGCAGTACTTC.

This clone has only one observation. A junction end diverges from the germline sequence, so it may reflect a read error. This chain uses TRBV6-1 with TRBJ1-1; unclear D gene. CDR1 MNHNS and CDR2 SASEGT come from the germline V gene. This CDR3 has 12 amino acids. CDR3 amino acids: CASSERLTEAFF. CDR3 nucleotide sequence: TGTGCCAGCAGTGAACGGCTCACTGAGGCTTTCTTT.

This rearrangement joins TRBV5-1 to TRBJ2-1; D call uncertain. The length of the CDR3 is 16 residues. Trimming took off 0 bases at V and 8 bases at J, with 18 bases between the two ends. CDR1 is SGHRS and CDR2 is YFSETQ in the germline V gene. The CDR3 loop reads CASSLALVPEWDEQFF. DNA for the CDR3: TGCGCCAGCAGCTTGGCTCTCGTACCCGAGTGGGATGAGCAGTTCTTC. The variable domain in full, completed from reference TRBV5-1 and TRBJ2-1, reads KAGVTQTPRYLIKTRGQQVTLSCSPISGHRSVSWYQQTPGQGLQFLFEYFSETQRNKGNFPGRFSGRQFSNSRSEMNVSTLELGDSALYLCASSLALVPEWDEQFFGPGTRLTVL.

This sequence joins TRBV6-1 and TRBJ2-2; D is undetermined. Trimming took 8 bases from V and 3 from J, leaving 16 bases between them. CDR1 and CDR2 from the germline V gene are MNHNS and SASEGT. The CDR3 is 15 residues long. The CDR3 coding sequence is TGTGCCAGCGCGCGATCTGGCTGGGACACCGGGGAGCTGTTTTTT. Encoded protein: CASARSGWDTGELFF.

The CDR3 loop reads CASSFDSPPQHF. The CDR3 bases are TGTGCCAGCAGTTTCGACAGCCCGCCCCAGCATTTT. This chain joins TRBV28 and TRBJ1-5; TRBD1 is a possible D gene (5 bases). V dropped 3 bases and J dropped 9 bases, with 9 bases sitting between them. This CDR3 spans 12 amino acids. The germline CDR1 and CDR2 sequences are MDHEN and SYDVKM.

Worth noting for this clone: The junction departs from the called germline gene at one end, perhaps through a read error. This chain joins TRBV28 and TRBJ1-1; no clear D. The germline V gene has CDR1 MDHEN and CDR2 SYDVKM. The CDR3 has 9 residues. Here the CDR3 DNA reads TGTGCCAGCGGAAAGAGTGCGCTCTTT. It codes for CASGKSALF.

The CDR3 region has the DNA TGTGCCAGCAGCATGACAGGGGTGCAGTATTTT. Its protein product is CASSMTGVQYF. This chain joins TRBV7-6 and TRBJ2-3, with 8 bases lining up with TRBD1. CDR3 size: 11 residues. J was trimmed by 11 bases and V by 5 bases; bases with no gene match: 3. Germline lookup yields CDR1 SGHVS and CDR2 FNYEAQ.

This clone occurred a few times. The chain has TRBV28 and TRBJ1-4; D is undetermined. In germline, CDR1 is MDHEN, CDR2 SYDVKM. This CDR3 has 13 amino acids. V was cut by 8 bases and J by 3 bases, with 10 bases left in between. Written as DNA, the CDR3 is TGTGCCAGCCGCGCAGGTCCTAATGAAAAACTGTTTTTT. It specifies CASRAGPNEKLFF.

The DNA for the CDR3 is TGTGCCAGCAGCCGAGTCGCAGGGGAGCAGTACTTC. Its protein is CASSRVAGEQYF. The chain has TRBV5-6 and TRBJ2-7; weak D call: TRBD1 (5 bases). V was trimmed by 4 bases and J by 7 bases, leaving 12 bases between them. The length of the CDR3 is 12 residues. The germline gives CDR1 SGHDT, CDR2 YYEEEE. The whole variable domain, remainder taken from reference TRBV5-6 and TRBJ2-7, is DAGVTQSPTHLIKTRGQQVTLRCSPKSGHDTVSWYQQALGQGPQFIFQYYEEEERQRGNFPDRFSGHQFPNYSSELNVNALLLGDSALYLCASSRVAGEQYFGPGTRLTVT.

The chain carries TRBV10-2 and TRBJ1-4; 8 bases map to TRBD1. Germline-derived CDR1 and CDR2 are WSHSY and SAAADI. This CDR3 spans 15 amino acids. Germline trimming cut 7 bases from V and 3 bases from J; bases unmatched to any gene: 7. CDR3 in amino acids: CASTPDRVSNEKLFF. The CDR3 bases are TGCGCCAGCACCCCGGACAGGGTCTCTAATGAAAAACTGTTTTTT.

The chain carries TRBV18 and TRBJ1-2; D ambiguous. Trimming removed 4 bases at V and 2 bases at J, with 8 bases between. Germline V gives CDR1 KGHSH, CDR2 LQKENI. The CDR3 spans 13 residues. The CDR3 coding sequence is TGTGCCAGCTCACAGGGTGGAAACTATGGCTACACCTTC. Translation: CASSQGGNYGYTF.

The J gene is TRBJ1-1, the V gene TRBV27; 11 bases are shared with TRBD1. The CDR3 has 14 amino acids. The junction had 8 bases not matched to a gene; V was cut back by 10 bases and J by 4 bases. The V gene's germline CDR1 is MNHEY and CDR2 SMNVEV (reference sequence). CDR3 amino acids: CATGQGAVGTEAFF. The CDR3 nucleotides read TGTGCCACAGGACAGGGGGCTGTGGGCACTGAAGCTTTCTTT.

V gene TRBV6-1 combines with J gene TRBJ1-2; tentatively, D is TRBD1 (6 bases). The germline V gene has CDR1 MNHNS and CDR2 SASEGT. There are 15 residues in the CDR3. V lost 0 bases and J lost 9, with 17 bases in between. The CDR3, as DNA: TGTGCCAGCAGTGAAGCGGTGGGGACACTAGGTAGCTACACCTTC. It codes for CASSEAVGTLGSYTF.

The chain combines TRBV5-6 with TRBJ2-1; 7 bases match TRBD2. The CDR3 contains 14 residues. Germline V gene data show CDR1 as SGHDT and CDR2 as YYEEEE. J gave up 5 bases and V 2 bases, and 4 bases lay outside the gene matches. CDR3 DNA: TGTGCCAGCAGCTTTCCTAGCGGCAACAATGAGCAGTTCTTC. This encodes CASSFPSGNNEQFF.